This T cell receptor (beta chain) stems from a study of T cells in localized non-small cell lung cancer. Study results and limitations: A raised T cell density in blood coincided with lengthier overall survival. Out of the top 100 tumor clones, a median approximately 61 were seen in adjacent lung. Uninvolved adjacent lung showed the highest T cell clonality, exceeding tumor. Investigators sequenced only a single tumor region, leaving heterogeneity possible.

Worth noting for this clone: Its antigen is unknown.

Sequencing was performed with immunoSEQ multiplex PCR; in TCRdb, only in-frame clones are kept and a portion is missing. The table shows 20,000 to 25,000 clones, with about nine tenths occurring only once. Looked up from germline, CDR1 is SGHRS and CDR2 is YFSETQ. V lost 1 base and J lost 0, with 8 bases in between. This CDR3 has 14 amino acids. The chain employs TRBV5-1 and TRBJ2-7; perhaps TRBD2 as D (6 bases). The clonotype originates from a man between 40 and 75 years old with stage I squamous cell lung carcinoma. The sample consisted of peripheral blood, taken before any cancer treatment. The CDR3 loop reads CASSLSGSSYEQYF. In DNA form, the CDR3 reads TGCGCCAGCAGCTTGTCCGGGAGCTCCTACGAGCAGTACTTC.